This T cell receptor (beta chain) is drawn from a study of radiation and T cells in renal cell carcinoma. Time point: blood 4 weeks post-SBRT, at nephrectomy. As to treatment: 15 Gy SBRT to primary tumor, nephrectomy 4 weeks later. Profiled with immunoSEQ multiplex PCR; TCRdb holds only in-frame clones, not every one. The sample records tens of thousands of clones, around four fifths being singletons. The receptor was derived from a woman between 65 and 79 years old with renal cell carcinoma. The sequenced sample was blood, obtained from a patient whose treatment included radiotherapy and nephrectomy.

The CDR3 is CASSPGLAAYEQYF. DNA of the CDR3: TGTGCCAGCAGCCCAGGACTAGCGGCCTACGAGCAGTACTTC. The chain couples TRBV5-4 to TRBJ2-7, with 10 bases aligning to TRBD2. The V gene end was trimmed by 4 bases and the J gene end by 2 bases; junction bases not matched to a gene: 3. The CDR3 has 14 amino acids. Germline V gene lookup returns CDR1 SGHNT and CDR2 YYREEE (reference sequence).